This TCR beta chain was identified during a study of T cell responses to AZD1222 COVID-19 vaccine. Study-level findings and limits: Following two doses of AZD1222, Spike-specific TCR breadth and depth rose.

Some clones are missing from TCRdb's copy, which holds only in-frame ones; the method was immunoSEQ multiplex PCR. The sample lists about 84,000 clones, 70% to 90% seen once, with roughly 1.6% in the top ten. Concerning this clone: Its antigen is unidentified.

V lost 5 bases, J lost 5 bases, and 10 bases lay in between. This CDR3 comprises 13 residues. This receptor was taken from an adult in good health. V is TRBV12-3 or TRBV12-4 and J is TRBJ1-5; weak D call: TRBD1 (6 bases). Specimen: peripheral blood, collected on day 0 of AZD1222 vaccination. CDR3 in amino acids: CASSDGQYQPQHF. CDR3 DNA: TGTGCCAGCAGTGATGGACAGTATCAGCCCCAGCATTTT.